This TCR beta chain was identified during a study of T cell responses to AZD1222 COVID-19 vaccine. Trimming cost V 4 bases and J 5 bases; bases outside gene matches: 9. Germline-derived CDR1 and CDR2 are KGHDR and SFDVKD. This CDR3 comprises 16 residues. The method was immunoSEQ multiplex PCR; TCRdb's version includes in-frame clones alone and lacks a portion of them. In the table there are under 130,000 clones, about 93% of which are singletons. The chain couples TRBV24-1 to TRBJ1-5; the match to TRBD1 covers 8 bases. The clonotype was recovered from an adult in good health. This material consisted of peripheral blood, taken on day 0 of AZD1222 vaccination. The CDR3 spells CATSDSRQGIDQPQHF. CDR3 sequence (DNA): TGTGCCACCAGTGACTCCCGACAGGGGATTGATCAGCCCCAGCATTTT.